This TCR beta chain derives from a study of PD-L1 blockade in urothelial cancer. Study details: Samples of blood were analyzed 3 weeks (second dose) and 6 weeks after treatment start. When blood samples were assessed, the median T cell count was 141,255.

The CDR3 contains 19 residues. Germline trimming cut 0 bases from V and 6 bases from J; bases unmatched to any gene: 18. Looked up from germline, CDR1 is SGHDT and CDR2 is YYEEEE. Every PCR got spiked synthetic TCR analog templates. The protocol was immunoSEQ multiplex PCR, while the TCRdb copy is restricted to in-frame clones and leaves out a portion. The data show about 100,000 clones, with about 90% seen just once and 0.85% to 1% held by the top ten. This receptor was taken from a woman at least 80 years old with urothelial cancer. The sample was PBMCs, taken around atezolizumab (anti-PD-L1) treatment. The chain links TRBV5-6 to TRBJ2-1; the match to TRBD2 covers 7 bases. DNA for the CDR3: TGTGCCAGCAGCTTGGAGGTAGCGGGTGGAGCCCATCCGGGCAATGAGCAGTTCTTC. Translated: CASSLEVAGGAHPGNEQFF.